There are a few counts of the clone carrying this T cell receptor beta chain. The antigen is not known. TCRdb recomputed calls from the reads with MiXCR, one row per CDR3 protein. The sample lists more than 250,000 distinct CDR3 sequences, approximately 25% occurring once. The data belong to a study of T cell repertoires in cytomegalovirus infection. Study-wide results and caveats: The response measured ex vivo was dominated by TCR beta clonotypes (HLA-C-restricted and CMV-specific).

Trimming shortened V by 5 bases and J by 1 base, and 17 bases separated the two germline ends. The CDR3 runs to 17 residues. CDR1 KGHDR and CDR2 SFDVKD come from the germline V gene. The sequence derives from a human donor in good health (CMV status not recorded). Some clones in this sample may be carry-over from other donors' samples. Sequenced material: cultured PBMCs, taken from culture after CMV antigen stimulation. The chain carries TRBV24-1 and TRBJ2-1; D might be TRBD2 (5 bases). CDR3 amino acids: CATSGGSSHRSYNEQFF. As DNA, the CDR3 is TGTGCCACCAGTGGAGGGTCCTCCCACCGATCCTACAATGAGCAGTTCTTC.